This TCR beta chain was identified in a study of beta chain features in type 1 diabetes. Reverse transcription of all isolated RNA meant that expressed TCRB transcripts were sequenced. The protocol was immunoSEQ multiplex PCR, while the TCRdb copy is restricted to in-frame clones and leaves out a portion. This sample has under 300,000 clones, with approximately 13% found just once. As regards this clone: The antigen is not known.

Study findings and constraints: A moderate, significant TCRB CDR3 shortening appeared in type 1 diabetes across four CD4+ subsets.

The CDR3 sequence is 17 residues long. V was pared by 0 bases and J by 0 bases, with 13 bases between. Looked up from germline, CDR1 is SNHLY and CDR2 is FYNNEI. This sequence originates from a man aged 25 to 40 with type 1 diabetes. The sample was naive CD4+ T cells from blood. This chain uses TRBV2 with TRBJ2-3; possibly TRBD1 for D (5 bases). The CDR3 nucleotides are TGTGCCAGCAGTGAAGCGCTTGGACACTATAGCACAGATACGCAGTATTTT. Its protein is CASSEALGHYSTDTQYF.